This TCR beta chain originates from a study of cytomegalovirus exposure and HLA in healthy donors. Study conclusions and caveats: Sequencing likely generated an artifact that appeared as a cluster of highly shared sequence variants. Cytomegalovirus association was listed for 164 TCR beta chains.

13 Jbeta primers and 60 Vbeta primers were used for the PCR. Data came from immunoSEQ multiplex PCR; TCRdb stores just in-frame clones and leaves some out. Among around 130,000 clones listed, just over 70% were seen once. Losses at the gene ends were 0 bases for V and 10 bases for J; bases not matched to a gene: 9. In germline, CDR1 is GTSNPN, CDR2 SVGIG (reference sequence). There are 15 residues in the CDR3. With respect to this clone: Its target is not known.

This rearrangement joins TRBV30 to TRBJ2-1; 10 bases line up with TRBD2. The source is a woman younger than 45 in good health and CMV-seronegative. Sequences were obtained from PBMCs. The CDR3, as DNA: TGTGCCTGGAGTGTATGCACTAGCGGGACTTGCGAGCAGTTCTTC. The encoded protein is CAWSVCTSGTCEQFF.